This TCR beta chain was profiled in a study of OX40 agonist ivuxolimab in advanced cancers. Method: immunoSEQ multiplex PCR; TCRdb's copy keeps in-frame clones and lacks some. The sample contains roughly 48,000 clones, 80% to 90% of which appear only once. This sequence was found in an adult with an advanced solid tumor such as melanoma, head and neck, liver or kidney cancer. Specimen: CD4+ or CD8+ T cells sorted from blood, collected in a trial of the OX40 agonist ivuxolimab.

CDR3 DNA: TGTGCCAGCAGCTTATTGTCGGGGAACCAAGAGACCCAGTACTTC. It encodes CASSLLSGNQETQYF. The V and J genes are TRBV7-6 and TRBJ2-5, with D perhaps matching TRBD2 (5 bases). The CDR3 consists of 15 residues. Trimming left V 2 bases short and J 0 bases short, with 10 bases between. CDR1 is SGHVS, CDR2 FNYEAQ, per germline.